This T cell receptor beta chain is drawn from a study of blood T cell repertoires in COVID-19. In the study overall: Acute and convalescent COVID-19 samples came from the United States, Italy and Spain. Nucleic acid was either cDNA or gDNA, and it came from T cells, B-cell-depleted T cells, or PBMCs.

The junction had 7 bases not matched to a gene; V was cut back by 2 bases and J by 7 bases. This CDR3 region has 15 residues. The V gene's germline CDR1 is SNHLY and CDR2 FYNNEI. Authors' data handling: Researchers report that nucleated cell counts were estimated from reference gene primer amplification. This table comes from immunoSEQ multiplex PCR, and its TCRdb copy is limited to in-frame clones, with some not included. The V and J calls and the clone size are those of that table, but D and trimming were determined from the DNA. The table lists roughly 91,000 clones, around 80% of them singletons.

The receptor was isolated from a man aged 65 to 79 with acute or convalescent COVID-19. This chain connects TRBV2 to TRBJ1-5, with TRBD1 identical over 8 bases. Sequenced sample: peripheral blood. The CDR3 DNA reads TGTGCCAGCAGTGAATCCAGGACAGGGAGGCAGCCCCAGCATTTT. Protein sequence: CASSESRTGRQPQHF.